This passage covers 17 T cell receptor beta chains from one sample sequenced in a study of pediatric ulcerative colitis (dated by TCRdb to between 2017 and 2020). Library generation was performed with the immunoSEQ multiplex PCR assay. Here the immuneACCESS table is served through TCRdb, limited to in-frame sequences with V and J called. Missing clones are a known gap in these copies; in checked studies unresolved V genes cover under half, and the rest lacks a known reason. Within this sample are some 60,000 clones, with over 65% of them counted one time only. The ten largest clones add up to roughly 5.2% of the sample. Sequencing used blood. Receptor source: a boy under 18 with moderate ulcerative colitis.

Only a few counts were recorded for this clone. The chain carries TRBV6-5 and TRBJ2-1; TRBD1 might be the D (5 bases). CDR1 is MNHEY and CDR2 is SVGAGI in the germline V gene. The CDR3 totals 14 residues. Trimming stripped 6 bases from V and 7 bases from J, with 16 bases between. CDR3: CASSQDTLGNEQFF. CDR3 DNA sequence: TGTGCCAGCAGCCAGGACACCCTGGGGAATGAGCAGTTCTTC.

This clone has a handful of counts. CDR3 in amino acids: CASSLRGQGRFF. In DNA form, the CDR3 reads TGTGCCAGCAGCTTGAGGGGACAGGGAAGGTTCTTC. This rearrangement joins TRBV5-4 to TRBJ2-1; 9 bases match TRBD1. V lost 1 base to trimming and J lost 15 bases; unmatched junction nucleotides: 5. Germline lookup yields CDR1 SGHNT and CDR2 YYREEE (reference sequence). This CDR3 comprises 12 residues.

The chain is built from TRBV20-1 and TRBJ2-7; TRBD1 aligns across 7 bases. Germline V gene sequence: CDR1 DFQATT, CDR2 SNEGSKA (reference sequence). The V and J ends lost 6 bases and 4 bases, in that order; junction bases with no gene match: 3. The CDR3 has 11 amino acids. The CDR3 region has the DNA TGCAGTGCCGAGGGGGCTTACGAGCAGTACTTC. This translates into CSAEGAYEQYF.

The CDR3 nucleotides are TGTGCCAGCAGTGTTCAGGTAGGGAAGATGAACACTGAAGCTTTCTTT. It yields the protein CASSVQVGKMNTEAFF. This sequence joins TRBV2 and TRBJ1-1, with D hard to call. Germline CDR1 and CDR2: SNHLY and FYNNEI. V lost 4 bases and J 0 bases, leaving 15 bases between the germline ends. The CDR3 length is 16 residues.

The rearrangement links TRBV1 to TRBJ1-5. TRBV1 constitutes a pseudogene. The CDR3 totals 19 residues. DNA of the CDR3: TGCACCAGCAGCCAACTAAACTCTCAGACTACGTATAGCAATCAGCCCCAGCATTTT. It translates to CTSSQLNSQTTYSNQPQHF.

The chain employs TRBV19 and TRBJ1-2; D might be TRBD1 (5 bases). Per germline, CDR1 LNHDA and CDR2 SQIVND (reference sequence). The CDR3 extends over 14 amino acids. The V end was cut by 3 bases, the J end by 5 bases, with 13 bases between. CDR3 bases: TGTGCCAGTAGTATCGGCAGGGTGCTGTATGGCTACACCTTC. It is translated as CASSIGRVLYGYTF.

The J gene is TRBJ2-3, the V gene TRBV30; 7 bases line up with TRBD1. Germline V gene sequence: CDR1 GTSNPN, CDR2 SVGIG (reference sequence). V lost 5 bases to trimming and J lost 4 bases; unmatched junction nucleotides: 6. The CDR3 totals 13 residues. The CDR3 coding sequence is TGTGCCTGGGTTGACAGGGACGCAGATACGCAGTATTTT. Protein sequence: CAWVDRDADTQYF.

This clone appeared once. The CDR3 reads CASSPVTSAAYEQYF. The CDR3 DNA reads as TGCGCCAGCAGCCCCGTGACTAGTGCGGCCTACGAGCAGTACTTC. The V and J genes are TRBV4-1 and TRBJ2-7; a possible D gene is TRBD2 (6 bases). CDR1 is MGHRA and CDR2 is YSYEKL in the germline V gene. The CDR3 sequence is 15 residues long. V lost 4 bases and J lost 2, with 15 bases in between.

This clone was recorded a few times. The gene calls are TRBV14 and TRBJ1-2; 8 bases map to TRBD1. Germline V gene data show CDR1 as SGHDN and CDR2 as FVKESK. Germline trimming cut 3 bases from V and 4 bases from J; bases unmatched to any gene: 4. The CDR3 covers 14 residues. DNA for the CDR3: TGTGCCAGCAGCCAGTCACAGGGGGGCTATGGCTACACCTTC. This translates into CASSQSQGGYGYTF. The whole variable domain, remainder taken from reference TRBV14 and TRBJ1-2, is EAGVTQFPSHSVIEKGQTVTLRCDPISGHDNLYWYRRVMGKEIKFLLHFVKESKQDESGMPNNRFLAERTGGTYSTLKVQPAELEDSGVYFCASSQSQGGYGYTFGSGTRLTVV.

The chain recombines TRBV5-1 with TRBJ1-2; D perhaps matches TRBD1 (6 bases). Per the germline V gene, CDR1 is SGHRS and CDR2 is YFSETQ. Trimming took off 6 bases at V and 6 bases at J, with 15 bases between the two ends. This CDR3 comprises 13 residues. The CDR3 is CASTNGGLNGYTF. The CDR3 DNA is TGCGCCAGCACCAATGGGGGGCTGAATGGCTACACCTTC.

The V call is TRBV5-8, the J call TRBJ1-1, with D uncertain. Per germline, CDR1 SGHTS and CDR2 YDEGEE. The CDR3 length is 17 residues. Trimming removed 7 bases at V and 0 bases at J, with 22 bases between. The CDR3 region has the DNA TGTGCCAGCTATGGTTACGCAGGACTAAAAATGAACACTGAAGCTTTCTTT. Encoded protein: CASYGYAGLKMNTEAFF.

This chain connects TRBV19 to TRBJ1-5; D possibly corresponds to TRBD1 (6 bases). The V gene lost 8 bases and the J gene lost 7 bases, with 12 bases spanning the gap. CDR3 length: 12 residues. The germline V gene encodes CDR1 LNHDA and CDR2 SQIVND (reference sequence). The CDR3 sequence: CASVQGRQPQHF. The DNA of the CDR3 is TGTGCCAGTGTACAGGGAAGGCAGCCCCAGCATTTT.

This clone has only a few counts. The chain recombines TRBV5-1 with TRBJ2-7; 10 bases map to TRBD2. CDR3 length: 15 residues. J gave up 3 bases and V 4 bases, and 7 bases lay outside the gene matches. CDR1 and CDR2 from the germline V gene are SGHRS and YFSETQ. CDR3 protein: CASSILAGVNYEQYF. CDR3 nucleotide sequence: TGCGCCAGCAGCATTCTAGCGGGGGTTAACTACGAGCAGTACTTC. The full variable domain, rest sourced from reference TRBV5-1 and TRBJ2-7, is KAGVTQTPRYLIKTRGQQVTLSCSPISGHRSVSWYQQTPGQGLQFLFEYFSETQRNKGNFPGRFSGRQFSNSRSEMNVSTLELGDSALYLCASSILAGVNYEQYFGPGTRLTVT.

This sequence joins TRBV7-3 and TRBJ2-1; D is possibly TRBD1 or TRBD2 (6 bases each). The V and J ends lost 1 base and 9 bases respectively, with 19 bases between them. The CDR3 consists of 16 residues. The germline V gene encodes CDR1 SGHTA and CDR2 FQGTGA. CDR3 amino acids: CASSLKGGRKMGEQFF. Here the CDR3 DNA reads TGTGCCAGCAGCTTAAAGGGGGGCAGGAAGATGGGTGAGCAGTTCTTC.

V and J are TRBV5-8 and TRBJ2-7; D not resolved. CDR1 is SGHTS and CDR2 is YDEGEE in the germline V gene. CDR3 length equals 13 residues. Trimming took off 0 bases at V and 3 bases at J, with 7 bases between the two ends. The CDR3 reads CASSLVSDYEQYF. CDR3 nucleotide sequence: TGTGCCAGCAGCTTGGTGTCCGACTACGAGCAGTACTTC.

This CDR3 reads CASSGRPRDRGELFF. The CDR3 DNA reads as TGTGCCAGCAGCGGACGCCCCAGGGACCGCGGGGAGCTGTTTTTT. V is TRBV5-6 and J is TRBJ2-2; D is possibly TRBD1 or TRBD2 (5 bases each). V was shortened by 4 bases and J by 7 bases, with 17 bases between the two germline ends. The CDR3 covers 15 residues. Germline values: CDR1 SGHDT, CDR2 YYEEEE.

This chain uses TRBV6-1 with TRBJ2-6, with D unresolved. V dropped 8 bases and J dropped 0 bases, with 11 bases sitting between them. The CDR3 is 15 amino acids. Germline V gene data show CDR1 as MNHNS and CDR2 as SASEGT. CDR3 region: CASGHKSSGANVLTF. CDR3 DNA sequence: TGTGCCAGCGGGCACAAGAGCTCTGGGGCCAACGTCCTGACTTTC.